This entry is about one TCR beta chain. The sample belongs to a study of early stage breast cancer tumors. With 1 base removed from V and 7 bases from J, the gap between germline ends came to 14 bases. Looked up from germline, CDR1 is MNHEY and CDR2 is SVGAGI. The CDR3 covers 14 residues. Blood replicates held 0.5 ug DNA, tumor or normal breast around 1.5 ug, two each. Profiled with immunoSEQ multiplex PCR; TCRdb holds only in-frame clones, not every one. The repertoire holds approximately 75,000 clones, with around 80% as singletons. Sequencing input: blood. The TCR sequence derives from a person aged 40 to 49 with breast cancer. This chain joins TRBV6-5 and TRBJ2-7, with D perhaps TRBD2 (6 bases). CDR3 coding DNA: TGTGCCAGCAGTTACTTAGGGACTGAGGGGGAGCAGTACTTC. Its translation: CASSYLGTEGEQYF.